One sample yielded the 30 T cell receptor beta chains listed below, sequenced in a study of identical twins. TCRdb redid the calling of the 5' RACE reads with MiXCR, one entry per CDR3 protein. The sample has 300,000 to 400,000 distinct CDR3 sequences, 9% to 15% seen once. The same specimen was also included in a second study, on yellow fever vaccine responses in identical twins.

Sequencing was performed on CD8+ T cells sorted from blood. All receptors come from a young woman in good health.

This chain uses TRBV20-1 with TRBJ2-1; 7 positions agree with TRBD2. This CDR3 is 16 amino acids long. The V segment lost 3 bases and the J segment 7 bases; nucleotides outside the gene matches: 15. CDR1 and CDR2 from the germline V gene are DFQATT and SNEGSKA (reference sequence). The CDR3 nucleotides are TGCAGTGCTAGGTTAAATCTAGCGGCGGATCCAAATGAGCAGTTCTTC. Protein: CSARLNLAADPNEQFF.

The chain recombines TRBV7-9 with TRBJ2-1; D perhaps matches TRBD1 (6 bases). This CDR3 comprises 15 residues. Germline V CDR1 and CDR2: SEHNR, FQNEAQ (reference sequence). V was clipped by 3 bases and J by 3 bases, with 12 bases between them. CDR3: CASSLGHTNYNEQFF. As DNA, the CDR3 is TGTGCCAGCAGCTTGGGACATACGAACTACAATGAGCAGTTCTTC.

This clonotype was detected ten times or more. This chain joins TRBV27 and TRBJ2-3, with D possibly TRBD2 on 7 matching bases. Germline CDR1 reads MNHEY; CDR2 reads SMNVEV (reference sequence). The CDR3 spans 18 residues. Trimming took 2 bases from V and 2 from J, leaving 20 bases between them. CDR3 sequence reads: CASSLMFRGGYLTDTQYF. The CDR3 coding sequence is TGTGCCAGCAGTTTAATGTTCAGGGGAGGGTACCTCACAGATACGCAGTATTTT.

The rearrangement joins TRBV9 to TRBJ2-3; tentative D call: TRBD2 (5 bases). The CDR3 consists of 15 residues. CDR1 SGDLS and CDR2 YYNGEE come from the germline V gene. The V end was cut by 0 bases, the J end by 4 bases, with 12 bases between. As DNA, the CDR3 is TGTGCCAGCAGCGTAGAGGGAGTTAGATCAGATACGCAGTATTTT. Encoded protein: CASSVEGVRSDTQYF.

In this sample, this clonotype turned up a few times. The chain carries TRBV28 and TRBJ2-5, with 7 positions matching TRBD1. CDR3 length: 15 amino acids. Germline CDR1 and CDR2: MDHEN and SYDVKM. The V segment lost 7 bases and the J segment 0 bases; nucleotides outside the gene matches: 8. CDR3 region: CASTTDREYQETQYF. The CDR3, as DNA: TGTGCCAGCACCACCGACAGGGAGTACCAAGAGACCCAGTACTTC.

This clonotype was picked up a small number of times. This chain links TRBV2 with TRBJ2-2, with 8 nucleotides matching TRBD1. CDR1 and CDR2 (germline): SNHLY, FYNNEI. The CDR3 consists of 14 residues. V shed 8 bases, J shed 1 base, and the junction held 3 bases outside the gene matches. The CDR3 sequence: CASDGTGNTGELFF. CDR3 nucleotides: TGTGCCAGCGATGGGACAGGGAACACCGGGGAGCTGTTTTTT.

This clonotype came up many times. The chain links TRBV15 to TRBJ2-3; 10 positions agree with TRBD2. Germline values: CDR1 LNHNV, CDR2 YYDKDF (reference sequence). The CDR3 covers 15 residues. Trimming removed 6 bases from V and 3 bases from J; junction bases left unmatched: 6. CDR3 amino acids: CATSVSGGVTDTQYF. The CDR3 DNA sequence: TGTGCCACCAGTGTCAGCGGGGGGGTGACAGATACGCAGTATTTT.

This clonotype was found a few times. The chain combines TRBV11-2 with TRBJ2-7, with a tentative D call TRBD2 (5 bases). The CDR3 length is 14 residues. The V gene lost 5 bases and the J gene lost 6 bases, with 17 bases spanning the gap. Per germline, CDR1 SGHAT and CDR2 FQNNGV. CDR3 in amino acids: CASSPHPQLGEQYV. The CDR3 nucleotides are TGTGCCAGCAGCCCCCACCCCCAACTAGGCGAGCAGTACGTC.

This clonotype appeared a few times. The V call is TRBV28, the J call TRBJ2-7, with D tentatively TRBD1 (5 bases). Looked up from germline, CDR1 is MDHEN and CDR2 is SYDVKM. The CDR3 has 14 amino acids. Deletions cut 4 bases from V and 2 bases from J, with 12 bases between. In DNA form, the CDR3 reads TGTGCCAGCAGTTCCCCGGACACAACCTACGAGCAGTACTTC. Residues: CASSSPDTTYEQYF.

The genes are TRBV15 and TRBJ2-4, with 13 bases that match TRBD2. In germline, CDR1 is LNHNV, CDR2 YYDKDF (reference sequence). The CDR3 runs to 15 residues. With V trimmed by 0 bases and J by 14 bases, 7 bases remained unmatched. The CDR3 nucleotides read TGTGCCACCAGCAGAGATTTGGGGACTAGCGGGATAGAGTACTTC. The encoded protein is CATSRDLGTSGIEYF.

The rearrangement joins TRBV5-5 to TRBJ2-7; D is perhaps TRBD2 (6 bases). The CDR3 length is 14 residues. Trimming removed 2 bases at V and 5 bases at J, with 14 bases between. Germline values: CDR1 SGHKS, CDR2 YYEKEE (reference sequence). CDR3 nucleotide sequence: TGTGCCAGCAGCTTAAGGTTAACGGGAGACGAGCAGTACGTC. Translation: CASSLRLTGDEQYV.

This clonotype was seen at least ten times. The gene calls are TRBV28 and TRBJ2-7; the match to TRBD2 covers 9 bases. The CDR3 extends over 15 amino acids. Losses at the gene ends were 3 bases for V and 2 bases for J; bases not matched to a gene: 5. Looked up from germline, CDR1 is MDHEN and CDR2 is SYDVKM. The CDR3 is CASSFGAGGPYEQYF. For the CDR3, the DNA is TGTGCCAGCAGTTTTGGAGCGGGAGGACCCTACGAGCAGTACTTC.

This clonotype was seen ten or more times. The V call is TRBV29-1, the J call TRBJ2-1; TRBD1 might be the D (6 bases). The V end was cut by 2 bases, the J end by 2 bases, with 19 bases between. The germline V gene encodes CDR1 SQVTM and CDR2 ANQGSEA. The length of the CDR3 is 17 residues. The CDR3, as DNA: TGCAGCGTTGAACCGCTGTTTCGGGACACAGCCTACAATGAGCAGTTCTTC. It is translated as CSVEPLFRDTAYNEQFF.

In its sample, this clonotype was seen a few times. The CDR3 is CASSSPGWTQYF. The CDR3 DNA is TGTGCCAGCAGTTCTCCTGGGTGGACGCAGTATTTT. The rearrangement links TRBV28 to TRBJ2-3; D gene unclear. The CDR3 is 12 residues long. Trimming stripped 4 bases from V and 9 bases from J, with 11 bases between. CDR1 is MDHEN and CDR2 is SYDVKM in the germline V gene.

In its sample, this clonotype was seen a few times. The chain has TRBV5-1 and TRBJ2-6; 9 bases map to TRBD1. CDR1 and CDR2 (germline): SGHRS, YFSETQ. The CDR3 runs 17 residues. With V trimmed by 0 bases and J by 2 bases, 3 bases remained unmatched. The CDR3 region is CASSLEGTGTGANVLTF. The CDR3 DNA follows: TGCGCCAGCAGCTTGGAAGGGACAGGGACTGGGGCCAACGTCCTGACTTTC.

This chain links TRBV6-6 with TRBJ1-5; a weak D match, TRBD1 (6 bases). Trimming took 7 bases from V and 6 from J, leaving 13 bases between them. The CDR3 is made up of 13 amino acids. Germline CDR1 MNHNY, CDR2 SVGAGI (reference sequence). The CDR3 sequence is CASTEGDPQPQHF. The CDR3 region has the DNA TGTGCCAGCACCGAGGGGGATCCTCAGCCCCAGCATTTT.

The CDR3, as DNA: TGTGCTAGTGGTCTAGGACAGATGAACACTGAAGCTTTCTTT. Its translation: CASGLGQMNTEAFF. This chain links TRBV12-5 with TRBJ1-1; maybe TRBD1 (6 bases). V was pared by 5 bases and J by 0 bases, with 10 bases between. The CDR3 consists of 14 residues. CDR1 and CDR2 (germline): LGHNT, FRNRAP.

The chain links TRBV2 to TRBJ1-1; 7 bases are a match to TRBD1. The length of the CDR3 is 15 residues. Germline V gives CDR1 SNHLY, CDR2 FYNNEI. J gave up 5 bases and V 6 bases, and 12 bases lay outside the gene matches. The CDR3: CASRDRQPEGTEAFF. In DNA, the CDR3 is TGTGCCAGCAGGGACAGGCAGCCAGAGGGGACTGAAGCTTTCTTT.

This sequence joins TRBV9 and TRBJ2-3; tentatively, D is TRBD2 (5 bases). Trimming shortened V by 2 bases and J by 0 bases, and 16 bases separated the two germline ends. CDR3 size: 17 residues. Germline V CDR1 and CDR2: SGDLS, YYNGEE. CDR3 sequence reads: CASSVGLSNPSTDTQYF. The CDR3 DNA sequence: TGTGCCAGCAGCGTCGGACTGTCAAATCCTAGCACAGATACGCAGTATTTT.

This clonotype was found a few times. The chain links TRBV2 to TRBJ1-1; 7 nucleotides agree with TRBD1. The CDR3 is 12 residues long. Trimming removed 3 bases from V and 7 bases from J; junction bases left unmatched: 2. CDR1 is SNHLY and CDR2 is FYNNEI in the germline V gene. The chain's CDR3 is CASSDGTDEAFF. The CDR3 DNA reads TGTGCCAGCAGTGATGGGACAGATGAAGCTTTCTTT.

This chain uses TRBV20-1 with TRBJ2-2; TRBD2 matches at 9 bases. V was clipped by 3 bases and J by 2 bases; unmatched bases: 4. Looked up from germline, CDR1 is DFQATT and CDR2 is SNEGSKA (reference sequence). There are 15 residues in the CDR3. The CDR3 DNA is TGCAGTGCTAGGGCCGGGACTAGCAACACCGGGGAGCTGTTTTTT. It encodes CSARAGTSNTGELFF.

This clonotype was picked up many times. The chain uses TRBV24-1 and TRBJ2-2; perhaps TRBD1 as D (6 bases). CDR3 size: 15 residues. In germline, CDR1 is KGHDR, CDR2 SFDVKD. Between the trimmed V and J ends, which lost 6 bases and 3 bases, there was a span of 13 bases. The CDR3 region has the DNA TGTGCCACCAGTACTCAGGGGTCGGACACCGGGGAGCTGTTTTTT. Encoded protein: CATSTQGSDTGELFF.

This clonotype was counted at least ten times. This chain uses TRBV27 with TRBJ2-2; unclear D gene. The germline CDR1 and CDR2 sequences are MNHEY and SMNVEV (reference sequence). The CDR3 runs to 12 residues. Trimming pared 3 bases from V and 3 bases from J, leaving 2 bases between. CDR3 bases: TGTGCCAGCAGTTTCTACACCGGGGAGCTGTTTTTT. It specifies CASSFYTGELFF.

This clonotype has only a few counts. The chain recombines TRBV5-1 with TRBJ2-5; 11 nucleotides match TRBD2. Trimming at V came to 3 bases and at J to 5 bases, leaving 3 bases not matched to a gene. This CDR3 contains 14 residues. Germline loops: CDR1 SGHRS, CDR2 YFSETQ. This CDR3 reads CASSWGLADETQYF. CDR3 nucleotides: TGCGCCAGCAGCTGGGGACTAGCGGATGAGACCCAGTACTTC.

This clonotype was detected a few times. V usage is TRBV5-1 and J usage is TRBJ1-4; D gene ambiguous. V lost 4 bases to trimming and J lost 4 bases, with 17 bases between them. CDR1 and CDR2 (germline): SGHRS, YFSETQ. There are 16 residues in the CDR3. The CDR3 region is CASSPTPIGGNEKLFF. CDR3 DNA sequence: TGCGCCAGCAGCCCGACCCCGATAGGCGGTAATGAAAAACTGTTTTTT. The full variable domain, completed using reference TRBV5-1 and TRBJ1-4, is KAGVTQTPRYLIKTRGQQVTLSCSPISGHRSVSWYQQTPGQGLQFLFEYFSETQRNKGNFPGRFSGRQFSNSRSEMNVSTLELGDSALYLCASSPTPIGGNEKLFFGSGTQLSVL.

This clonotype has a handful of counts. The chain recombines TRBV4-1 with TRBJ2-4; 12 nucleotides line up with TRBD2. The CDR3 extends over 16 amino acids. J was trimmed by 5 bases and V by 2 bases; bases with no gene match: 4. Germline-derived CDR1 and CDR2 are MGHRA and YSYEKL. This CDR3 reads CASSQRLAGVENIQYF. The CDR3, as DNA: TGCGCCAGCAGCCAAAGACTAGCGGGAGTCGAAAACATTCAGTACTTC.

This chain joins TRBV7-8 and TRBJ1-1; TRBD1 might be the D (5 bases). Looked up from germline, CDR1 is SGHVS and CDR2 is FQNEAQ. This CDR3 is built from 15 residues. The germline V and J ends were trimmed by 5 bases and 0 bases, with 13 bases remaining between them. CDR3 sequence: CASSDRQSMNTEAFF. CDR3 DNA: TGTGCCAGCAGCGACAGACAGTCAATGAACACTGAAGCTTTCTTT.

This clonotype was seen a few times. The chain carries TRBV7-6 and TRBJ2-7; 12 positions match TRBD2. Looked up from germline, CDR1 is SGHVS and CDR2 is FNYEAQ. After removal of 4 bases from V and 3 bases from J, the junction contained 7 bases not matched to a gene. The CDR3 is 16 residues long. CDR3 DNA: TGTGCCAGCAGCTCCGGACCGGGACTAGCGGGCTACGAGCAGTACTTC. Amino acid sequence: CASSSGPGLAGYEQYF.

The rearrangement uses TRBV28 and TRBJ2-7; D gene ambiguous. The V end was cut by 3 bases, the J end by 3 bases, with 9 bases between. Germline CDR1 reads MDHEN; CDR2 reads SYDVKM. The length of the CDR3 is 13 residues. CDR3 nucleotides: TGTGCCAGCAGTTTCCCTGAACTCTACGAGCAGTACTTC. This codes for CASSFPELYEQYF.

This clonotype was picked up one time. The rearrangement uses TRBV28 and TRBJ2-2, with D possibly called TRBD1 or TRBD2 (5 bases each). Germline loops: CDR1 MDHEN, CDR2 SYDVKM. V lost 11 bases and J 5 bases, leaving 15 bases between the germline ends. CDR3 length: 13 amino acids. The CDR3 loop is CASRPGLTGELFF. Written as DNA, the CDR3 is TGTGCCTCCCGCCCGGGGCTGACCGGGGAGCTGTTTTTT.